These 14 T cell receptor beta chains were all obtained from the same sample, sequenced in a study of PD-L1 blockade in urothelial cancer. Profiled with immunoSEQ multiplex PCR; TCRdb holds only in-frame clones, not every one. The sample records around 100,000 clones, 75% to 95% being singletons. The time point denotes: peripheral blood 6 weeks after treatment start. The source was PBMCs, collected around atezolizumab (anti-PD-L1) treatment. Source of these receptors: a man in his 60s with urothelial cancer.

This clone was counted a single time. The V gene is TRBV4-1, the J gene TRBJ2-1; TRBD1 might be the D (5 bases). This CDR3 has 21 residues. Germline V CDR1 and CDR2: MGHRA, YSYEKL. With 0 bases removed from V and 0 bases from J, the gap between germline ends came to 24 bases. The CDR3 loop reads CASSQDSAQGWFPSSYNEQFF. The CDR3 DNA reads as TGCGCCAGCAGCCAAGATAGTGCCCAGGGTTGGTTCCCCAGCTCCTACAATGAGCAGTTCTTC.

The chain has TRBV5-4 and TRBJ1-1; tentative D call: TRBD1 (5 bases). CDR1 SGHNT and CDR2 YYREEE come from the germline V gene (reference sequence). The CDR3 sequence is 13 residues long. With 0 bases removed from V and 5 bases from J, the gap between germline ends came to 8 bases. Written as DNA, the CDR3 is TGTGCCAGCAGCTTGGAAGGGGTTACTGAAGCTTTCTTT. It yields the protein CASSLEGVTEAFF.

The chain recombines TRBV4-3 with TRBJ2-7; a weak D match, TRBD1 (5 bases). Trimming took 1 base from V and 0 from J, leaving 16 bases between them. Germline CDR1 and CDR2: LGHNA and YSLEER. The CDR3 extends over 17 amino acids. CDR3 bases: TGCGCCAGCAGCCAAGGAGGAAAGGGGCTAACCTCCTACGAGCAGTACTTC. Translation gives CASSQGGKGLTSYEQYF.

J is TRBJ2-3 and V is TRBV5-4; 11 positions match TRBD2. The V and J ends lost 4 bases and 6 bases, in that order; junction bases with no gene match: 4. This CDR3 region has 14 residues. Germline lookup yields CDR1 SGHNT and CDR2 YYREEE (reference sequence). The CDR3 sequence is CASSKSSGRDTQYF. The CDR3 DNA reads as TGTGCCAGCAGCAAGTCTAGCGGGAGGGATACGCAGTATTTT.

About this clone itself: The same CDR3 is also encoded by other DNA sequences in this sample. The CDR3 region is CASSAGGSETQYF. The CDR3, as DNA: TGTGCCAGCAGTGCAGGGGGAAGCGAGACCCAGTACTTC. This chain connects TRBV2 to TRBJ2-5, with 7 bases fitting TRBD1. This CDR3 region has 13 residues. Germline CDR1 and CDR2: SNHLY and FYNNEI. V lost 4 bases to trimming and J lost 5 bases; unmatched junction nucleotides: 4. Using reference TRBV2 and TRBJ2-5 for the parts outside the CDR3, the full variable domain is EPEVTQTPSHQVTQMGQEVILRCVPISNHLYFYWYRQILGQKVEFLVSFYNNEISEKSEIFDDQFSVERPDGSNFTLKIRSTKLEDSAMYFCASSAGGSETQYFGPGTRLLVL.

This chain links TRBV5-1 with TRBJ1-5; TRBD1 aligns across 7 bases. The V gene's germline CDR1 is SGHRS and CDR2 YFSETQ. V shed 0 bases and J 3 bases; nucleotides not matched to a gene: 21. The CDR3 consists of 21 residues. CDR3 nucleotides: TGCGCCAGCAGCTTGGAACGGCTCTATGCGGACAGGACGACTTCCAATCAGCCCCAGCATTTT. Its protein is CASSLERLYADRTTSNQPQHF. The entire variable domain, with the rest obtained from reference TRBV5-1 and TRBJ1-5, is as follows: KAGVTQTPRYLIKTRGQQVTLSCSPISGHRSVSWYQQTPGQGLQFLFEYFSETQRNKGNFPGRFSGRQFSNSRSEMNVSTLELGDSALYLCASSLERLYADRTTSNQPQHFGDGTRLSIL.

This clone was picked up one time. The chain is built from TRBV5-1 and TRBJ2-7, with 7 positions matching TRBD1. With 4 bases clipped from V and 1 base from J, the junction kept 5 bases outside the gene matches. There are 14 residues in the CDR3. Germline CDR1 SGHRS, CDR2 YFSETQ. The CDR3 protein is CASSLDRRSYEQYF. In DNA form, the CDR3 reads TGCGCCAGCAGCCTGGACAGGCGGTCCTACGAGCAGTACTTC.

In this sample, this clone turned up a few times. The rearrangement joins TRBV7-2 to TRBJ1-2; D might be TRBD1 (5 bases). V lost 5 bases and J lost 8, with 15 bases in between. CDR1 is SGHTA, CDR2 FQGNSA, per germline. This CDR3 region has 13 residues. The DNA for the CDR3 is TGTGCCAGCAGCCAGGCCAGGGTGCAGGGCTACACCTTC. It codes for CASSQARVQGYTF. Supplemented by reference TRBV7-2 and TRBJ1-2, the full variable domain reads GAGVSQSPSNKVTEKGKDVELRCDPISGHTALYWYRQSLGQGLEFLIYFQGNSAPDKSGLPSDRFSAERTGGSVSTLTIQRTQQEDSAVYLCASSQARVQGYTFGSGTRLTVV.

In its sample, this clone was seen once. The rearrangement joins TRBV28 to TRBJ2-6; tentative D call: TRBD2 (6 bases). V gave up 5 bases and J gave up 2 bases, with 19 bases separating them. The CDR3 is 18 amino acids. Germline V gene lookup returns CDR1 MDHEN and CDR2 SYDVKM. CDR3 region: CASSQLEGLLAGANVLTF. The CDR3 bases are TGTGCCAGCAGTCAATTGGAGGGACTCCTAGCTGGGGCCAACGTCCTGACTTTC.

The J gene is TRBJ2-5, the V gene TRBV7-2; 10 bases are a match to TRBD1. Germline CDR1 SGHTA, CDR2 FQGNSA. This CDR3 spans 16 amino acids. Trimming at V came to 1 base and at J to 6 bases, leaving 8 bases not matched to a gene. This chain's CDR3 is CASSLGGTGVEKTQYF. The CDR3 nucleotides are TGTGCCAGCAGCTTAGGCGGGACAGGGGTTGAGAAGACCCAGTACTTC.

This clone has just a few counts. J is TRBJ2-7 and V is TRBV4-2, with 7 bases aligning to TRBD2. Germline loops: CDR1 LGHNA, CDR2 YNFKEQ. This CDR3 comprises 16 residues. V was clipped by 0 bases and J by 3 bases; unmatched bases: 8. The CDR3 DNA reads TGTGCCAGCAGCCAAGAATCGGGCGGGAGACTCTACGAGCAGTACTTC. This encodes CASSQESGGRLYEQYF.

V and J are TRBV2 and TRBJ1-4, with TRBD1 matching over 9 bases. Trimming at V came to 6 bases and at J to 8 bases, leaving 4 bases not matched to a gene. CDR1 is SNHLY and CDR2 is FYNNEI in the germline V gene. This CDR3 region has 13 residues. The CDR3 coding sequence is TGTGCCAGCAGGTCAACAGGGGGCGAAAAACTGTTTTTT. This gives the protein CASRSTGGEKLFF.

The V and J genes are TRBV11-2 and TRBJ2-1, with D perhaps matching TRBD2 (7 bases). The V end was cut by 0 bases, the J end by 3 bases, with 18 bases between. This CDR3 region has 18 residues. Germline CDR1 and CDR2: SGHAT and FQNNGV. CDR3 in amino acids: CASSLDNRGALIYNEQFF. DNA for the CDR3: TGTGCCAGCAGCTTAGATAATCGGGGGGCCCTAATCTACAATGAGCAGTTCTTC.

Written as DNA, the CDR3 is TGTGCCAGCAGCCCCCGGGACAGGAGGGATTCACCCCTCCACTTT. Translating gives CASSPRDRRDSPLHF. The chain links TRBV7-2 to TRBJ1-6; 8 bases line up with TRBD1. The CDR3 sequence is 15 residues long. V dropped 5 bases and J dropped 8; count of bases not matched to a gene: 8. Germline loops: CDR1 SGHTA, CDR2 FQGNSA.